This entry describes one T cell receptor (beta chain). Its antigen is not identified. This specimen comes from a study of cytomegalovirus exposure and HLA in healthy donors. Germline V gene data show CDR1 as LNHNV and CDR2 as YYDKDF (reference sequence). Trimming left V 0 bases short and J 1 base short, with 7 bases between. CDR3 length: 16 amino acids. Both 60 Vbeta primers and 13 Jbeta primers went into the PCR. The assay was immunoSEQ multiplex PCR, and TCRdb's table has in-frame clones only and misses some. The sample comprises approximately 110,000 clones, 78% of which are singletons, and around 1.2% rests with the top ten. The study, taken as a whole, reports: High specificity and sensitivity for cytomegalovirus status were reported for the classifier. Upon later analysis, TCR association rates were observed to vary by HLA locus, being highest for DRB1 and lowest for HLA-C. A previous analysis found most TCR beta V segments productive roughly 87% or roughly 30% of the time. Follow-up analysis seemed to connect common viral pathogens with several of the most significant clusters identified.

The rearrangement uses TRBV15 and TRBJ2-6; perhaps TRBD1 as D (6 bases). The source of this sequence is a man aged 25-45 years in good health and CMV-seronegative. The sample was PBMCs. The CDR3 coding sequence is TGTGCCACCAGCAGAGACCAGGGGTCTGGGGCCAACGTCCTGACTTTC. Amino acids: CATSRDQGSGANVLTF.